The 32 T cell receptor beta chains listed next were all sequenced from one sample in a study of T cell changes during pregnancy in multiple sclerosis (dated by TCRdb to the late 2010s). Libraries were constructed by the immunoSEQ multiplex PCR assay. TCRdb limited this immuneACCESS table to in-frame rearrangements with V and J called. A share of clones is missing; checked studies link under half to unresolved V genes, and the rest is unexplained. The sample has about 66,000 clones on record, around nine tenths of them singletons. Roughly 5% of the sample rests with the top ten. The material sequenced was CD8+ T cells from peripheral blood mononuclear cells, taken before pregnancy. All receptors derive from a female donor with multiple sclerosis, enrolled in a pregnancy study.

This clone has just one count. CDR3 residues: CATYTSGGKETQYF. As DNA, the CDR3 is TGTGCCACCTATACTAGCGGGGGAAAAGAGACCCAGTACTTC. V usage is TRBV2 and J usage is TRBJ2-5, with 11 bases matching TRBD2. Trimming at V came to 10 bases and at J to 3 bases, leaving 7 bases not matched to a gene. This CDR3 region has 14 residues. Germline CDR1 is SNHLY and CDR2 is FYNNEI.

The chain carries TRBV15 and TRBJ1-1; D unclear. Per germline, CDR1 LNHNV and CDR2 YYDKDF (reference sequence). CDR3 length: 12 residues. Trimming removed 6 bases from V and 5 bases from J, with 10 bases in between. CDR3 amino acids: CATREAGTEAFF. Here the CDR3 DNA reads TGTGCCACCAGGGAGGCGGGGACTGAAGCTTTCTTT. The full variable domain, completed using reference TRBV15 and TRBJ1-1, is DAMVIQNPRYQVTQFGKPVTLSCSQTLNHNVMYWYQQKSSQAPKLLFHYYDKDFNNEADTPDNFQSRRPNTSFCFLDIRSPGLGDTAMYLCATREAGTEAFFGQGTRLTVV.

This rearrangement joins TRBV30 to TRBJ2-5; the match to TRBD2 covers 9 bases. Trimming took 0 bases from V and 3 from J; bases not matched to a gene: 5. Germline V CDR1 and CDR2: GTSNPN, SVGIG (reference sequence). The CDR3 is 15 residues long. The CDR3 loop reads CAWSVGSGGEETQYF. DNA of the CDR3: TGTGCCTGGAGTGTTGGTAGCGGGGGAGAAGAGACCCAGTACTTC.

The CDR3 loop is CASSGLADTYNEQFF. Here the CDR3 DNA reads TGTGCCAGCAGTGGGCTAGCGGATACCTACAATGAGCAGTTCTTC. The chain carries TRBV2 and TRBJ2-1; TRBD2 matches 7 bases. The length of the CDR3 is 15 residues. Germline CDR1 SNHLY, CDR2 FYNNEI. Unmatched junction bases numbered 5, after V lost 4 bases and J lost 2 bases.

The chain links TRBV5-6 to TRBJ2-1; D is undetermined. The CDR3 sequence is 13 residues long. Between the trimmed V and J ends, which lost 0 bases and 5 bases, there was a span of 6 bases. The germline V gene has CDR1 SGHDT and CDR2 YYEEEE. CDR3 nucleotides: TGTGCCAGCAGCTTGGCCAGTAACAATGAGCAGTTCTTC. Translation: CASSLASNNEQFF. The full variable domain, with the rest looked up from reference TRBV5-6 and TRBJ2-1, is DAGVTQSPTHLIKTRGQQVTLRCSPKSGHDTVSWYQQALGQGPQFIFQYYEEEERQRGNFPDRFSGHQFPNYSSELNVNALLLGDSALYLCASSLASNNEQFFGPGTRLTVL.

The V and J genes are TRBV2 and TRBJ2-3; TRBD2 aligns across 11 bases. With 8 bases clipped from V and 0 bases from J, the junction kept 4 bases outside the gene matches. The CDR3 loop spans 15 amino acids. The germline V gene encodes CDR1 SNHLY and CDR2 FYNNEI. The CDR3 bases are TGTGCCAGCGGTAGCGGGGGGGATAGCACAGATACGCAGTATTTT. Residues: CASGSGGDSTDTQYF. The complete variable domain, with remaining parts taken from reference TRBV2 and TRBJ2-3, reads EPEVTQTPSHQVTQMGQEVILRCVPISNHLYFYWYRQILGQKVEFLVSFYNNEISEKSEIFDDQFSVERPDGSNFTLKIRSTKLEDSAMYFCASGSGGDSTDTQYFGPGTRLTVL.

The CDR3 region has the DNA TGTGCCAGCAGTTACTCGGGGGGAGTAGAGACCCAGTACTTC. This encodes CASSYSGGVETQYF. The V and J genes are TRBV6-5 and TRBJ2-5, with D tentatively TRBD2 (6 bases). V dropped 0 bases and J dropped 4 bases, with 9 bases sitting between them. The CDR3 sequence is 14 residues long. Germline values: CDR1 MNHEY, CDR2 SVGAGI.

J is TRBJ2-6 and V is TRBV7-2; TRBD1 aligns across 9 bases. The CDR3 spans 19 residues. V was pared by 1 base and J by 0 bases, with 7 bases of the junction left unmatched. Looked up from germline, CDR1 is SGHTA and CDR2 is FQGNSA. CDR3 sequence reads: CASSLGPGQGSSGANVLTF. The CDR3 DNA is TGTGCCAGCAGCTTAGGCCCGGGACAGGGAAGCTCTGGGGCCAACGTCCTGACTTTC. The entire variable domain, with the rest obtained from reference TRBV7-2 and TRBJ2-6, is as follows: GAGVSQSPSNKVTEKGKDVELRCDPISGHTALYWYRQSLGQGLEFLIYFQGNSAPDKSGLPSDRFSAERTGGSVSTLTIQRTQQEDSAVYLCASSLGPGQGSSGANVLTFGAGSRLTVL.

The chain has TRBV6-6 and TRBJ2-5; a possible D gene is TRBD2 (6 bases). The germline V gene has CDR1 MNHNY and CDR2 SVGAGI (reference sequence). The CDR3 is made up of 15 amino acids. With 0 bases removed from V and 5 bases from J, the gap between germline ends came to 13 bases. Here the CDR3 DNA reads TGTGCCAGCAGTTACTCGTTAGAAGGAGGGGAGACCCAGTACTTC. It specifies CASSYSLEGGETQYF.

The CDR3 reads CASSSPGQGLTGELFF. For the CDR3, the DNA is TGTGCCAGCAGTTCCCCGGGACAGGGCCTCACCGGGGAGCTGTTTTTT. V usage is TRBV6-5 and J usage is TRBJ2-2; 9 bases align to TRBD1. The germline CDR1 and CDR2 sequences are MNHEY and SVGAGI. Trimming cost V 4 bases and J 4 bases; bases outside gene matches: 7. The CDR3 length is 16 residues.

The chain is built from TRBV9 and TRBJ2-5; D is possibly TRBD2 (6 bases). The CDR3 consists of 17 residues. Germline CDR1 is SGDLS and CDR2 is YYNGEE. The V gene lost 3 bases and the J gene lost 0 bases, with 18 bases spanning the gap. The CDR3 loop reads CASSAPGLSTYQETQYF. The DNA for the CDR3 is TGTGCCAGCAGCGCCCCGGGACTTTCGACGTACCAAGAGACCCAGTACTTC. The complete variable domain, with remaining parts taken from reference TRBV9 and TRBJ2-5, reads DSGVTQTPKHLITATGQRVTLRCSPRSGDLSVYWYQQSLDQGLQFLIQYYNGEERAKGNILERFSAQQFPDLHSELNLSSLELGDSALYFCASSAPGLSTYQETQYFGPGTRLLVL.

The chain is built from TRBV9 and TRBJ2-1, with TRBD2 identical over 9 bases. This CDR3 is 15 amino acids long. V was clipped by 0 bases and J by 5 bases; unmatched bases: 3. Per germline, CDR1 SGDLS and CDR2 YYNGEE. The CDR3 bases are TGTGCCAGCAGCGTAGGACTAGCGGAGAACAATGAGCAGTTCTTC. Translation: CASSVGLAENNEQFF.

J is TRBJ2-1 and V is TRBV9; TRBD2 matches at 14 bases. The V gene end was trimmed by 4 bases and the J gene end by 7 bases; junction bases not matched to a gene: 4. Germline V CDR1 and CDR2: SGDLS, YYNGEE. This CDR3 contains 15 residues. CDR3 DNA sequence: TGTGCCAGCAGCACCCGACTAGCGGGGGGGAATGAGCAGTTCTTC. Translating gives CASSTRLAGGNEQFF. Full variable domain (outside the CDR3, taken from reference TRBV9 and TRBJ2-1): DSGVTQTPKHLITATGQRVTLRCSPRSGDLSVYWYQQSLDQGLQFLIQYYNGEERAKGNILERFSAQQFPDLHSELNLSSLELGDSALYFCASSTRLAGGNEQFFGPGTRLTVL.

The chain is built from TRBV11-2 and TRBJ2-2; D might be TRBD1 (5 bases). Germline CDR1 and CDR2: SGHAT and FQNNGV. V shed 1 base and J shed 6 bases, with 12 bases lying between them. The CDR3 sequence is 15 residues long. CDR3 region: CASSLVSGNAGELFF. The CDR3 bases are TGTGCCAGCAGCTTAGTTTCAGGGAATGCCGGGGAGCTGTTTTTT.

The chain combines TRBV9 with TRBJ1-5; D is ambiguous. The CDR3 runs to 13 residues. Trimming removed 3 bases from V and 2 bases from J, with 6 bases in between. Germline CDR1 is SGDLS and CDR2 is YYNGEE. CDR3 residues: CASSDSGNQPQHF. The CDR3 bases are TGTGCCAGCAGCGATAGTGGCAATCAGCCCCAGCATTTT.

The chain combines TRBV7-9 with TRBJ1-1; 8 positions match TRBD1. The CDR3 is 15 residues long. Germline V gene lookup returns CDR1 SEHNR and CDR2 FQNEAQ (reference sequence). The V segment lost 5 bases and the J segment 2 bases; nucleotides outside the gene matches: 7. In DNA, the CDR3 is TGTGCCAGCAGCCCCCCGGGACAGGTTAACACTGAAGCTTTCTTT. It specifies CASSPPGQVNTEAFF.

CDR3 residues: CATSRVQANTEAFF. DNA for the CDR3: TGTGCCACCAGCAGAGTTCAGGCGAACACTGAAGCTTTCTTT. This chain links TRBV15 with TRBJ1-1; no firm D call. CDR1 is LNHNV and CDR2 is YYDKDF in the germline V gene (reference sequence). V was shortened by 1 base and J by 1 base, with 7 bases between the two germline ends. The CDR3 covers 14 residues.

The gene calls are TRBV13 and TRBJ2-1, with unresolved D. This CDR3 is 12 amino acids long. V was clipped by 6 bases and J by 6 bases, with 9 bases between them. The V gene's germline CDR1 is PRHDT and CDR2 FYEKMQ (reference sequence). CDR3 residues: CASSSRVNEQFF. CDR3 coding DNA: TGTGCCAGCAGTAGTCGGGTCAATGAGCAGTTCTTC.

A word on this clone: This is likely a read error, given that the CDR3 carries no conserved phenylalanine or tryptophan at its end. It is unclear where the CDR3 begins or ends on the DNA, so no DNA is shown, and the CDR3 is as TCRdb lists it. The V call is TRBV6-1, the J call TRBJ1-2. The germline CDR1 and CDR2 sequences are MNHNS and SASEGT. The CDR3 comprises 11 residues, both ends counted. The CDR3 sequence: CASSEAEGDFL.

This clone came up once. The rearrangement joins TRBV6-6 to TRBJ2-4; D is perhaps TRBD1 (6 bases). Trimming shortened V by 2 bases and J by 7 bases, and 9 bases separated the two germline ends. This CDR3 is built from 13 residues. Germline values: CDR1 MNHNY, CDR2 SVGAGI (reference sequence). CDR3 amino acids: CASSYLQGNIQYF. The DNA of the CDR3 is TGTGCCAGCAGTTACCTGCAGGGGAACATTCAGTACTTC.

The chain couples TRBV5-6 to TRBJ1-2, with 9 bases identical to TRBD1. CDR1 and CDR2 (germline): SGHDT, YYEEEE. Trimming cost V 0 bases and J 4 bases; bases outside gene matches: 4. This CDR3 has 15 residues. In DNA form, the CDR3 reads TGTGCCAGCAGCTTGGACAGGGGGCTGGGCTATGGCTACACCTTC. It translates to CASSLDRGLGYGYTF.

The V and J genes are TRBV4-1 and TRBJ2-7; 8 bases match TRBD1. V lost 4 bases and J lost 0; bases outside the gene matches: 2. Germline V gene lookup returns CDR1 MGHRA and CDR2 YSYEKL. The CDR3 extends over 14 amino acids. The CDR3 DNA sequence: TGCGCCAGCAGCCTCGGGACAGGCTCCTACGAGCAGTACTTC. Residues: CASSLGTGSYEQYF.

This chain joins TRBV2 and TRBJ1-2; D uncertain. CDR1 is SNHLY, CDR2 FYNNEI, per germline. Trimming removed 3 bases at V and 8 bases at J, with 10 bases between. There are 12 residues in the CDR3. CDR3 sequence (DNA): TGTGCCAGCAGTGAGGGCTTAGAAGGCTACACCTTC. This encodes CASSEGLEGYTF.

The V call is TRBV9, the J call TRBJ2-7, with 12 bases lining up with TRBD2. The CDR3 consists of 15 residues. Germline CDR1 and CDR2: SGDLS and YYNGEE. The ends lost 4 bases at V and 0 bases at J; junction bases unmatched: 2. CDR3 sequence reads: CASSKTSGSSYEQYF. The CDR3 nucleotides read TGTGCCAGCAGCAAGACTAGCGGGAGCTCCTACGAGCAGTACTTC.

The chain has TRBV9 and TRBJ2-2; 8 bases fit TRBD2. J gave up 0 bases and V 0 bases, and 4 bases lay outside the gene matches. Per the germline V gene, CDR1 is SGDLS and CDR2 is YYNGEE. The CDR3 totals 17 residues. The CDR3 region has the DNA TGTGCCAGCAGCGTAGAAGCGGGGGCGACGAACACCGGGGAGCTGTTTTTT. It translates to CASSVEAGATNTGELFF.

V is TRBV2 and J is TRBJ2-2, with D possibly TRBD1 on 7 matching bases. The CDR3 spans 15 residues. V dropped 7 bases and J dropped 6 bases, with 18 bases sitting between them. Germline CDR1 and CDR2: SNHLY and FYNNEI. CDR3 region: CASIPGAGTAGELFF. The CDR3 DNA sequence: TGTGCCAGCATTCCCGGGGCGGGGACAGCCGGGGAGCTGTTTTTT.

This chain uses TRBV7-3 with TRBJ2-3, with 8 bases lining up with TRBD1. The ends lost 5 bases at V and 6 bases at J; junction bases unmatched: 13. The CDR3 is made up of 16 amino acids. Germline V CDR1 and CDR2: SGHTA, FQGTGA. The CDR3 bases are TGTGCCAGCAGCCGGGGACTTGGACAGGGTCGCGATACGCAGTATTTT. It specifies CASSRGLGQGRDTQYF. The whole variable domain, remainder taken from reference TRBV7-3 and TRBJ2-3, is GAGVSQTPSNKVTEKGKYVELRCDPISGHTALYWYRQSLGQGPEFLIYFQGTGAADDSGLPNDRFFAVRPEGSVSTLKIQRTERGDSAVYLCASSRGLGQGRDTQYFGPGTRLTVL.

This clone was detected a few times. The V gene is TRBV20-1, the J gene TRBJ1-1; D not resolved. There are 11 residues in the CDR3. Trimming cost V 6 bases and J 3 bases, with 8 bases left between them. CDR1 and CDR2 (germline): DFQATT, SNEGSKA (reference sequence). CDR3 coding DNA: TGCAGTGCCCCGGGGTACACTGAAGCTTTCTTT. Its translation: CSAPGYTEAFF.

The chain links TRBV7-8 to TRBJ1-1; 7 bases agree with TRBD1. After removal of 0 bases from V and 0 bases from J, the junction contained 10 bases not matched to a gene. The CDR3 length is 18 residues. The germline V gene encodes CDR1 SGHVS and CDR2 FQNEAQ. The CDR3 loop reads CASSLARRDSFLNTEAFF. In DNA, the CDR3 is TGTGCCAGCAGCTTAGCGCGCCGGGACAGCTTCTTGAACACTGAAGCTTTCTTT. Full variable domain (remainder filled in from reference TRBV7-8 and TRBJ1-1): GAGVSQSPRYKVAKRGQDVALRCDPISGHVSLFWYQQALGQGPEFLTYFQNEAQLDKSGLPSDRFFAERPEGSVSTLKIQRTQQEDSAVYLCASSLARRDSFLNTEAFFGQGTRLTVV.

This rearrangement joins TRBV21-1 to TRBJ1-2; the table assigns TRBD1, which was not confirmed against the DNA. TRBV21-1 is labeled a pseudogene. This CDR3 comprises 14 residues. The DNA for the CDR3 is TGTGCCAAGTACGACAGGGTGAGAAACTATGGCTACACCTTC. Its protein product is CAKYDRVRNYGYTF.

This chain connects TRBV5-4 to TRBJ2-7; TRBD1 agrees at 7 bases. Trimming at V came to 2 bases and at J to 0 bases, leaving 8 bases not matched to a gene. Germline V gene data show CDR1 as SGHNT and CDR2 as YYREEE (reference sequence). CDR3 size: 16 residues. CDR3 sequence: CASSFPGTVRSYEQYF. As DNA, the CDR3 is TGTGCCAGCAGCTTTCCCGGGACAGTCCGCTCCTACGAGCAGTACTTC.

V gene TRBV11-2 combines with J gene TRBJ1-5; 8 nucleotides match TRBD1. V gave up 0 bases and J gave up 0 bases; unmatched junction bases: 7. CDR3 size: 18 residues. CDR1 SGHAT and CDR2 FQNNGV come from the germline V gene. The CDR3 nucleotides read TGTGCCAGCAGCTTAGACGACACAGGGGGTTATAGCAATCAGCCCCAGCATTTT. Residues: CASSLDDTGGYSNQPQHF.